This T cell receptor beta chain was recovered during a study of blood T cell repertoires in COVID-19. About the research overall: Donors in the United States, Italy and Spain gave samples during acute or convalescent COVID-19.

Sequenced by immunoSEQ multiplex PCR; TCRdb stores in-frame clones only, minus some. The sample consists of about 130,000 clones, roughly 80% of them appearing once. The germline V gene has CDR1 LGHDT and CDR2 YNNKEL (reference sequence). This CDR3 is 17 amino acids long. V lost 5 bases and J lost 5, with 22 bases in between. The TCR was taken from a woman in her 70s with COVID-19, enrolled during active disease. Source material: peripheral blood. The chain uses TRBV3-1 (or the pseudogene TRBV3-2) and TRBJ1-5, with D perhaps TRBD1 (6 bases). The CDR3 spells CASSVQGPIWHHQPQHF. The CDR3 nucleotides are TGTGCCAGCAGCGTACAGGGTCCCATTTGGCATCATCAGCCCCAGCATTTT.